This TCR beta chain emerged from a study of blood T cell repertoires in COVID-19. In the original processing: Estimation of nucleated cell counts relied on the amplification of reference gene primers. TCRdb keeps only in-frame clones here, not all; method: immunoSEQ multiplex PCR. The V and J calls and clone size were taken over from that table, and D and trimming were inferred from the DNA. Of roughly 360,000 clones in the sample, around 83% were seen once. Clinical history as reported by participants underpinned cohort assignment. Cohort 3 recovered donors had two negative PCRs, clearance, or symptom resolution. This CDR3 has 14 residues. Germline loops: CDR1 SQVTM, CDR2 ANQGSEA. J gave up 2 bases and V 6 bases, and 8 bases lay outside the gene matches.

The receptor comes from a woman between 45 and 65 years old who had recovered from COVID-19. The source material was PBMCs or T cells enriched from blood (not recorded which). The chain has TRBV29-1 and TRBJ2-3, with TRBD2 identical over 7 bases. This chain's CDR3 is CSVTAGTVTDTQYF. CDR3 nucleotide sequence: TGCAGCGTCACAGCGGGGACGGTCACAGATACGCAGTATTTT.